This T cell receptor (beta chain) comes out of a study of blood T cell repertoires in COVID-19. Turning to the study itself: The United States, Italy and Spain provided the acute and convalescent COVID-19 samples. PBMCs, B-cell-depleted T cells, or T cells were the source of the cDNA or gDNA that made up the material.

Per the original methods: Nucleated cell counts were estimated from reference gene primer amplification. Sequenced by immunoSEQ multiplex PCR; TCRdb stores in-frame clones only, minus some. V and J calls and clone size are as listed in that table; D and trimming were resolved from the DNA. The data contain roughly 280,000 clones, 65% to 90% of them singletons. Sample: peripheral blood. The clonotype originates from a man between 25 and 39 years old with active or convalescent COVID-19.

CDR3 in amino acids: CASSLEGDRGTDTQYF. The CDR3 bases are TGCGCCAGCAGCTTGGAGGGCGATAGAGGGACAGATACGCAGTATTTT. This rearrangement joins TRBV5-1 to TRBJ2-3; a possible D gene is TRBD2 (5 bases). Germline V lookup: CDR1 SGHRS, CDR2 YFSETQ. The CDR3 has 16 amino acids. V was shortened by 0 bases and J by 3 bases, with 14 bases between the two germline ends.